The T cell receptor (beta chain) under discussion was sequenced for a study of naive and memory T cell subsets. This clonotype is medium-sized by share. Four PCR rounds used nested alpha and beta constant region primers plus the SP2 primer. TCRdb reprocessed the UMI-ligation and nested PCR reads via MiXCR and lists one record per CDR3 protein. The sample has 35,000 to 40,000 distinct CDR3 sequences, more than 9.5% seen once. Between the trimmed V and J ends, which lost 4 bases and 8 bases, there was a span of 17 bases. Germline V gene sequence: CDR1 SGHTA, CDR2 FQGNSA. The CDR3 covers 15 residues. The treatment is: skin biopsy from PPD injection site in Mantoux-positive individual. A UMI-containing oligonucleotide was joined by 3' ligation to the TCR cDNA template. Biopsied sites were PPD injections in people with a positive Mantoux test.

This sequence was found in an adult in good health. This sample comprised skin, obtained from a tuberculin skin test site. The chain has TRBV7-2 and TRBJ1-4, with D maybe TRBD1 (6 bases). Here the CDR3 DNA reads TGTGCCAGCAGCTCGCGGCAGGGGTTAGGAGAAAAACTGTTTTTT. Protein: CASSSRQGLGEKLFF.